The 30 T cell receptor beta chains listed next were all sequenced from one sample in a study of T cells in Graves' hyperthyroidism and ophthalmopathy. The investigators amplified TCR beta CDR3 regions from RNA transcripts. TCR CDR3 underwent first-round RT-PCR with the HTBI primer set. TCRdb used MiXCR to reprocess the multiplex PCR reads, holding one entry per CDR3 protein. This repertoire shows more than 300,000 distinct CDR3 sequences, 17% found once; its top ten account for approximately 35%. The source material was blood. These receptors were taken from a woman in her 30s with Graves' hyperthyroidism that later progressed to Graves' ophthalmopathy.

V gene TRBV29-1 combines with J gene TRBJ2-2; no reliable D call. This CDR3 has 13 residues. Trimming removed 7 bases from V and 4 bases from J, with 13 bases in between. The germline V gene has CDR1 SQVTM and CDR2 ANQGSEA. CDR3 protein: CSGRLLVTGELFF. The CDR3 nucleotides are TGCAGCGGCCGTTTGCTTGTCACCGGGGAGCTGTTTTTT.

In its sample, this clonotype was seen many times. V and J are TRBV12-3 or TRBV12-4 and TRBJ2-7, with D unclear. The CDR3 has 14 amino acids. The ends were cut back, 4 bases at V and 2 bases at J, with 12 bases in the middle. The CDR3 region is CASSSQDPPYEQYF. The DNA of the CDR3 is TGTGCCAGCAGTTCCCAGGACCCTCCCTACGAGCAGTACTTC.

This clonotype was observed at least ten times. The J gene is TRBJ2-2, the V gene TRBV12-3 or TRBV12-4; 8 bases are shared with TRBD1. V shed 6 bases and J 0 bases; nucleotides not matched to a gene: 9. The CDR3 loop spans 17 amino acids. This CDR3 reads CASRAGTGAANTGELFF. For the CDR3, the DNA is TGTGCCAGCAGGGCTGGGACAGGTGCGGCGAACACCGGGGAGCTGTTTTTT.

About this clonotype: Germline and junction disagree at one end, which may indicate a read error. The V gene is TRBV4-1, the J gene TRBJ1-1; D is possibly TRBD1 (5 bases). Per germline, CDR1 MGHRA and CDR2 YSYEKL. The CDR3 has 13 residues. Written as DNA, the CDR3 is TGCGCCAGCATCCAAGGGGCCTTGACTGAAGCTTTCTTT. Encoded protein: CASIQGALTEAFF.

This clonotype appeared many times. The gene calls are TRBV28 and TRBJ2-1; 7 bases are a match to TRBD2. V lost 5 bases and J lost 7; bases outside the gene matches: 11. This CDR3 region has 15 residues. The V gene's germline CDR1 is MDHEN and CDR2 SYDVKM. The CDR3 sequence is CASSSGPGLPNEQFF. In DNA, the CDR3 is TGTGCCAGCAGTAGTGGGCCGGGACTACCTAATGAGCAGTTCTTC.

The chain carries TRBV4-1 and TRBJ2-7, with D uncertain. Germline CDR1 MGHRA, CDR2 YSYEKL. Trimming pared 2 bases from V and 0 bases from J, leaving 8 bases between. The CDR3 covers 14 residues. In nucleotides, the CDR3 is TGCGCCAGCAGCCAACTAGGAAGCTCCTACGAGCAGTACTTC. This encodes CASSQLGSSYEQYF.

This clonotype was detected many times. The genes are TRBV6-1 and TRBJ1-2; the D is unclear. V gave up 2 bases and J gave up 1 base, with 8 bases separating them. The CDR3 runs to 14 residues. Looked up from germline, CDR1 is MNHNS and CDR2 is SASEGT. CDR3 sequence reads: CASSENPYNYGYTF. The CDR3 DNA is TGTGCCAGCAGTGAAAACCCTTATAACTATGGCTACACCTTC.

This clonotype was observed at least ten times. The CDR3 nucleotides read TGTGCCAGCAGCTTCAGAACCGAGGGGGCACCCCCCCCGGGGGCCAACGTCCTGACTTTC. Protein sequence: CASSFRTEGAPPPGANVLTF. The V gene is TRBV11-2, the J gene TRBJ2-6; 7 bases are shared with TRBD1. The CDR3 covers 20 residues. CDR1 is SGHAT and CDR2 is FQNNGV in the germline V gene. V gave up 3 bases and J gave up 4 bases; unmatched junction bases: 18.

The CDR3 here is CASSLLTGGVFYEQYF. The CDR3 nucleotides read TGTGCCAGCAGTTTACTGACAGGGGGCGTTTTCTACGAGCAGTACTTC. The chain carries TRBV28 and TRBJ2-7; 10 bases agree with TRBD1. The CDR3 extends over 16 amino acids. V trimming: 2 bases; J trimming: 3 bases; junction bases outside the gene matches: 7. The germline V gene has CDR1 MDHEN and CDR2 SYDVKM. The full variable domain, rest sourced from reference TRBV28 and TRBJ2-7, is DVKVTQSSRYLVKRTGEKVFLECVQDMDHENMFWYRQDPGLGLRLIYFSYDVKMKEKGDIPEGYSVSREKKERFSLILESASTNQTSMYLCASSLLTGGVFYEQYFGPGTRLTVT.

This chain links TRBV20-1 with TRBJ2-6; 13 nucleotides agree with TRBD2. V lost 0 bases and J lost 0; bases outside the gene matches: 11. The length of the CDR3 is 21 residues. The germline gives CDR1 DFQATT, CDR2 SNEGSKA (reference sequence). The CDR3 region is CSARDWRLAGGRSSGANVLTF. The CDR3 DNA sequence: TGCAGTGCTAGAGATTGGAGACTAGCGGGGGGCCGTAGCTCTGGGGCCAACGTCCTGACTTTC.

This clonotype has ten or more counts. This chain links TRBV28 with TRBJ1-5; 8 bases line up with TRBD1. The CDR3 covers 18 residues. Germline V gene lookup returns CDR1 MDHEN and CDR2 SYDVKM. After removal of 3 bases from V and 2 bases from J, the junction contained 12 bases not matched to a gene. CDR3 bases: TGTGCCAGCAGTTTCGCAAAGACAGGGGATGTCGGCAATCAGCCCCAGCATTTT. This translates into CASSFAKTGDVGNQPQHF. The full variable domain, in which reference TRBV28 and TRBJ1-5 provide the parts outside the CDR3, is DVKVTQSSRYLVKRTGEKVFLECVQDMDHENMFWYRQDPGLGLRLIYFSYDVKMKEKGDIPEGYSVSREKKERFSLILESASTNQTSMYLCASSFAKTGDVGNQPQHFGDGTRLSIL.

This clonotype was detected many times. The chain joins TRBV5-1 to TRBJ1-2, with a tentative D call TRBD1 (6 bases). Germline CDR1 SGHRS, CDR2 YFSETQ. This CDR3 has 12 amino acids. V was clipped by 4 bases and J by 6 bases, with 10 bases between them. The CDR3 loop is CASSAGANGYTF. CDR3 DNA: TGCGCCAGCAGCGCAGGGGCGAATGGCTACACCTTC.

The genes are TRBV6-1 and TRBJ1-5; 7 bases align to TRBD1. CDR1 MNHNS and CDR2 SASEGT come from the germline V gene. V lost 6 bases to trimming and J lost 5 bases; unmatched junction nucleotides: 10. This CDR3 region has 15 residues. CDR3 sequence: CASSAPGQIDQPQHF. CDR3 nucleotides: TGTGCCAGCAGCGCCCCGGGACAGATCGATCAGCCCCAGCATTTT.

The table lists this clonotype with many counts. A junction end diverges from the germline sequence, so it may reflect a read error. V usage is TRBV7-2 and J usage is TRBJ1-6; D is unclear. This CDR3 region has 13 residues. Germline values: CDR1 SGHTA, CDR2 FQGNSA. The CDR3 here is CASSYTPGSLLHF. DNA of the CDR3: TGTGCCAGCAGCTATACGCCGGGTTCACTCCTCCACTTT.

The table lists this clonotype with many counts. The chain couples TRBV25-1 to TRBJ2-1; D ambiguous. CDR1 and CDR2 (germline): MGHDK, SYGVNS. V lost 3 bases, J lost 5 bases, and 11 bases lay in between. This CDR3 is built from 14 residues. CDR3 loop: CASSEGNSNNEQFF. The DNA of the CDR3 is TGTGCCAGCAGTGAGGGGAATAGCAACAATGAGCAGTTCTTC.

V gene TRBV5-1 combines with J gene TRBJ1-1; no clear D. V was shortened by 3 bases and J by 6 bases, with 12 bases between the two germline ends. CDR1 and CDR2 (germline): SGHRS, YFSETQ. There are 13 residues in the CDR3. The CDR3: CASSYTLGAEAFF. As DNA, the CDR3 is TGCGCCAGCAGCTATACCTTAGGCGCTGAAGCTTTCTTT.

This clonotype has a count of ten or more. This chain links TRBV11-2 with TRBJ2-7; 9 nucleotides agree with TRBD2. The CDR3 consists of 20 residues. V gave up 1 base and J gave up 0 bases; unmatched junction bases: 16. From germline, CDR1 is SGHAT and CDR2 FQNNGV. The CDR3 region is CASSLVFGFLPSGTSYEQYF. Here the CDR3 DNA reads TGTGCCAGCAGCTTAGTATTCGGGTTTTTGCCTAGCGGGACCTCCTACGAGCAGTACTTC.

This clonotype was observed a few times. This chain links TRBV7-9 with TRBJ2-2; 13 bases are a match to TRBD2. V lost 4 bases to trimming and J lost 3 bases; unmatched junction nucleotides: 5. The CDR3 has 17 residues. In germline, CDR1 is SEHNR, CDR2 FQNEAQ (reference sequence). CDR3 residues: CASSSGLAGEDTGELFF. The CDR3 DNA follows: TGTGCCAGCAGCTCAGGACTAGCGGGAGAAGACACCGGGGAGCTGTTTTTT.

The rearrangement uses TRBV27 and TRBJ2-3, with 9 bases matching TRBD2. This CDR3 has 16 residues. V trimming: 5 bases; J trimming: 1 base; junction bases outside the gene matches: 7. CDR1 MNHEY and CDR2 SMNVEV come from the germline V gene (reference sequence). DNA for the CDR3: TGTGCCAGCAGTATCCTGACTAGCGGTGGCACAGATACGCAGTATTTT. It encodes CASSILTSGGTDTQYF.

This clonotype was seen only a few times. Being one base from a much bigger clone, this may be a read error. This chain links TRBV6-1 with TRBJ1-5; D is ambiguous. Germline loops: CDR1 MNHNS, CDR2 SASEGT. The CDR3 extends over 15 amino acids. DNA of the CDR3: TGTGCCGGCAGTGAATCGGGCTATAGCAATCAGCCCCAGCATTTT. Amino acid sequence: CAGSESGYSNQPQHF.

This clonotype was detected a few times. Written as DNA, the CDR3 is TGTGCCAGCAGTGGGACTAGCAATCAGCCCCAGCATTTT. Its protein is CASSGTSNQPQHF. V is TRBV2 and J is TRBJ1-5; no definite D call. The V end lost 4 bases, the J end lost 0 bases, and 4 bases lay between the germline ends. The CDR3 consists of 13 residues. The V gene's germline CDR1 is SNHLY and CDR2 FYNNEI.

This clonotype has a count of ten or more. The chain uses TRBV9 and TRBJ2-1; 8 bases fit TRBD1. This CDR3 region has 18 residues. Germline V gives CDR1 SGDLS, CDR2 YYNGEE. V lost 3 bases and J lost 4; bases outside the gene matches: 15. CDR3 sequence reads: CASSGAPSRQGFYNEQFF. DNA for the CDR3: TGTGCCAGCAGCGGGGCCCCGAGCCGACAGGGGTTTTACAATGAGCAGTTCTTC.

This chain links TRBV3-1 with TRBJ2-5; 7 bases line up with TRBD2. V shed 0 bases, J shed 4 bases, and the junction held 8 bases outside the gene matches. CDR3 length: 16 residues. CDR1 is LGHDT, CDR2 YNNKEL, per germline (reference sequence). The CDR3 coding sequence is TGTGCCAGCAGCCAAGATGGTTCGGGGGGACCAGAGACCCAGTACTTC. This sequence encodes CASSQDGSGGPETQYF.

V and J are TRBV19 and TRBJ2-5, with D maybe TRBD1 (5 bases). Germline V gives CDR1 LNHDA, CDR2 SQIVND (reference sequence). V shed 4 bases and J shed 1 base, with 10 bases lying between them. This CDR3 spans 14 amino acids. This CDR3 is CASSTQGSQETQYF. In DNA form, the CDR3 reads TGTGCCAGTAGTACCCAGGGATCCCAAGAGACCCAGTACTTC.

The J gene is TRBJ1-1, the V gene TRBV6-4; D uncertain. V was pared by 6 bases and J by 4 bases, with 15 bases between. CDR3 length equals 14 residues. Germline V CDR1 and CDR2: MRHNA, SNTAGT. In nucleotides, the CDR3 is TGTGCCAGCAGCTTACAGTCAGGTAGCACTGAAGCTTTCTTT. This encodes CASSLQSGSTEAFF.

This clonotype has more than one count but fewer than ten. One end of the junction varies from germline; a read error may be responsible. The genes are TRBV19 and TRBJ2-2; 10 bases are shared with TRBD2. This CDR3 comprises 15 residues. Germline CDR1 and CDR2: LNHDA and SQIVND (reference sequence). CDR3 region: CASKRTSGNTEELFF. CDR3 in DNA: TGTGCCAGTAAACGGACTAGCGGAAACACCGAGGAGCTGTTTTTT.

This clonotype has a count of ten or more. This chain connects TRBV28 to TRBJ1-1; D may be TRBD1 (6 bases). The V gene's germline CDR1 is MDHEN and CDR2 SYDVKM. Trimming shortened V by 8 bases and J by 2 bases, and 15 bases separated the two germline ends. CDR3 length equals 14 residues. CDR3 sequence: CASGDTGSNTEAFF. CDR3 DNA sequence: TGTGCCAGCGGCGACACAGGGTCCAACACTGAAGCTTTCTTT.

This clonotype has only a few counts. This chain uses TRBV25-1 with TRBJ1-2, with D possibly being TRBD1 (6 bases). This CDR3 is built from 13 residues. Per the germline V gene, CDR1 is MGHDK and CDR2 is SYGVNS. Trimming cost V 8 bases and J 4 bases, with 14 bases left between them. The CDR3 DNA follows: TGTGCCAGCTCCCCGGACAGCCTCTATGGCTACACCTTC. Residues: CASSPDSLYGYTF.

This clonotype was counted many times. The chain recombines TRBV3-1 with TRBJ1-1, with 7 bases that match TRBD1. The CDR3 contains 16 residues. V dropped 2 bases and J dropped 1; count of bases not matched to a gene: 7. Per the germline V gene, CDR1 is LGHDT and CDR2 is YNNKEL (reference sequence). The CDR3 spells CASSQFGRQGNTEAFF. The CDR3 coding sequence is TGTGCCAGCAGCCAATTCGGGCGACAGGGGAACACTGAAGCTTTCTTT.

The chain has TRBV20-1 and TRBJ2-5; D not resolved. CDR3 length equals 13 residues. The V end lost 4 bases, the J end lost 5 bases, and 14 bases lay between the germline ends. Germline V gene sequence: CDR1 DFQATT, CDR2 SNEGSKA (reference sequence). DNA for the CDR3: TGCAGTGCTAAGGGTGGGGTAGGCGAGACCCAGTACTTC. It specifies CSAKGGVGETQYF.